These 26 T cell receptor beta chains originate from one sample sequenced in a study of technical replicates of blood from several donors. Here immunoSEQ multiplex PCR was the method, and the copy in TCRdb shows in-frame clones only, minus some. The sample records 58,000 or so clones, approximately 83% being singletons. The sample taken for sequencing was PBMCs. These receptors all come from a human donor in good health. Some clones in this sample may be carry-over from other donors' samples.

This clone was observed a single time. This chain connects TRBV5-5 to TRBJ2-7, with TRBD2 as a possible D gene (5 bases). Germline values: CDR1 SGHKS, CDR2 YYEKEE (reference sequence). V was shortened by 4 bases and J by 0 bases, with 11 bases between the two germline ends. This CDR3 is built from 14 residues. The DNA for the CDR3 is TGTGCCAGCAGCCTCGGGGAATTCTCCTACGAGCAGTACTTC. As protein: CASSLGEFSYEQYF.

V usage is TRBV19 and J usage is TRBJ1-4, with D possibly matching TRBD1 (5 bases). Germline lookup yields CDR1 LNHDA and CDR2 SQIVND (reference sequence). Trimming stripped 5 bases from V and 0 bases from J, with 10 bases between. The CDR3 is 15 residues long. The chain's CDR3 is CASSSQTATNEKLFF. The CDR3 DNA follows: TGTGCCAGTAGTTCCCAGACAGCAACTAATGAAAAACTGTTTTTT.

This clone was seen just once. The V call is TRBV6-5, the J call TRBJ2-5; TRBD2 is a possible D gene (6 bases). Trimming took 2 bases from V and 4 from J, leaving 17 bases between them. The CDR3 runs to 16 residues. CDR1 is MNHEY, CDR2 SVGAGI, per germline. The CDR3 protein is CASSYRAGKGSETQYF. DNA for the CDR3: TGTGCCAGCAGTTACCGCGCGGGGAAGGGGTCAGAGACCCAGTACTTC.

The chain links TRBV14 to TRBJ2-7; 9 nucleotides line up with TRBD2. The J segment lost 6 bases and the V segment lost 8 bases, leaving 11 bases of the junction unmatched. The CDR3 is made up of 14 amino acids. CDR1 is SGHDN and CDR2 is FVKESK in the germline V gene. The CDR3 nucleotides read TGTGCCAGCTCGTTCATGGCGGGGGGGACCGAGCAGTACTTC. Amino acids: CASSFMAGGTEQYF.

This chain's CDR3 is CASSFPGRGNQPQHF. The DNA for the CDR3 is TGCGCCAGCAGTTTTCCCGGCAGGGGCAATCAGCCCCAGCATTTT. The chain recombines TRBV10-1 with TRBJ1-5; maybe TRBD1 (5 bases). V was shortened by 5 bases and J by 2 bases, with 13 bases between the two germline ends. The germline gives CDR1 WNHNN, CDR2 SYGVQD (reference sequence). This CDR3 is 15 amino acids long.

This chain joins TRBV6-1 and TRBJ2-7; 11 positions match TRBD2. The CDR3 has 18 residues. V gave up 2 bases and J gave up 2 bases; unmatched junction bases: 11. Per the germline V gene, CDR1 is MNHNS and CDR2 is SASEGT. In DNA form, the CDR3 reads TGTGCCAGCAGTGAACCTCGCTCTTTTAGCGGGGGGGCCTACGAGCAGTACTTC. Encoded protein: CASSEPRSFSGGAYEQYF.

This clone was seen only once. The chain joins TRBV18 to TRBJ1-2, with 8 nucleotides matching TRBD1. Germline CDR1 and CDR2: KGHSH and LQKENI. The ends lost 2 bases at V and 5 bases at J; junction bases unmatched: 4. CDR3 length equals 14 residues. The CDR3 sequence is CASSPAQGVYGYTF. The CDR3, as DNA: TGTGCCAGCTCACCAGCACAGGGGGTTTATGGCTACACCTTC.

This chain connects TRBV5-1 to TRBJ2-7, with TRBD1 as a possible D gene (7 bases). Germline-derived CDR1 and CDR2 are SGHRS and YFSETQ. The CDR3 consists of 13 residues. The V and J ends lost 6 bases and 2 bases respectively, with 12 bases between them. CDR3 coding DNA: TGCGCCAGCAACCAGGGGGGTACCTACGAGCAGTACTTC. It translates to CASNQGGTYEQYF.

This clone has a handful of counts. The gene calls are TRBV19 and TRBJ2-7, with 12 positions matching TRBD1. This CDR3 has 15 amino acids. V gave up 6 bases and J gave up 7 bases; unmatched junction bases: 10. Looked up from germline, CDR1 is LNHDA and CDR2 is SQIVND (reference sequence). This CDR3 reads CASSGRDRGLDEQYF. The CDR3 coding sequence is TGTGCCAGTAGCGGGAGGGACAGGGGGCTGGATGAGCAGTACTTC.

The gene calls are TRBV18 and TRBJ1-1, with 9 bases identical to TRBD1. The V segment lost 4 bases and the J segment 4 bases; nucleotides outside the gene matches: 4. The CDR3 sequence is 14 residues long. CDR1 is KGHSH and CDR2 is LQKENI in the germline V gene. CDR3 sequence reads: CASSLRDRATEAFF. The CDR3 DNA sequence: TGTGCCAGCTCACTCCGGGACAGGGCCACTGAAGCTTTCTTT.

The chain employs TRBV30 and TRBJ2-5; D unclear. The V gene's germline CDR1 is GTSNPN and CDR2 SVGIG (reference sequence). The CDR3 loop spans 12 amino acids. Trimming removed 4 bases from V and 6 bases from J, with 12 bases in between. The CDR3 spells CAWNLAAKTQYF. In DNA, the CDR3 is TGTGCCTGGAACCTCGCAGCGAAGACCCAGTACTTC.

V and J are TRBV27 and TRBJ1-2; 8 bases agree with TRBD1. Germline V gene data show CDR1 as MNHEY and CDR2 as SMNVEV (reference sequence). CDR3 size: 14 residues. V trimming: 2 bases; J trimming: 8 bases; junction bases outside the gene matches: 7. The chain's CDR3 is CASSLARGRGGYTF. The CDR3 bases are TGTGCCAGCAGTTTAGCCAGGGGGCGCGGGGGCTACACCTTC.

The CDR3 DNA reads as TGTGCCAGCAGTGCCTGGGGAGGGATTACAGATACGCAGTATTTT. This gives the protein CASSAWGGITDTQYF. The chain links TRBV6-1 to TRBJ2-3; the match to TRBD2 covers 7 bases. V lost 4 bases and J lost 3; bases outside the gene matches: 7. Germline lookup yields CDR1 MNHNS and CDR2 SASEGT. The CDR3 is 15 amino acids.

The chain uses TRBV5-6 and TRBJ2-2; TRBD1 might be the D (5 bases). This CDR3 contains 15 residues. Looked up from germline, CDR1 is SGHDT and CDR2 is YYEEEE. Trimming took 4 bases from V and 2 from J, leaving 12 bases between them. The CDR3 sequence: CASSPQGTNTGELFF. The DNA of the CDR3 is TGTGCCAGCAGCCCCCAGGGTACCAACACCGGGGAGCTGTTTTTT. Supplemented by reference TRBV5-6 and TRBJ2-2, the full variable domain reads DAGVTQSPTHLIKTRGQQVTLRCSPKSGHDTVSWYQQALGQGPQFIFQYYEEEERQRGNFPDRFSGHQFPNYSSELNVNALLLGDSALYLCASSPQGTNTGELFFGEGSRLTVL.

A few counts support this clone. The rearrangement uses TRBV2 and TRBJ2-1; D might be TRBD2 (5 bases). The CDR3 is made up of 14 amino acids. Trimming cost V 8 bases and J 1 base, with 12 bases left between them. Germline CDR1 is SNHLY and CDR2 is FYNNEI. CDR3 nucleotides: TGTGCCAGCTCGAGGGAGTGGTCCTACAATGAGCAGTTCTTC. Translating gives CASSREWSYNEQFF.

The V gene is TRBV6-5, the J gene TRBJ1-1; D unclear. Germline CDR1 MNHEY, CDR2 SVGAGI. Trimming took 8 bases from V and 1 from J, leaving 14 bases between them. This CDR3 region has 14 residues. The CDR3: CASFGAPQNTEAFF. The DNA for the CDR3 is TGTGCCAGCTTTGGAGCACCGCAGAACACTGAAGCTTTCTTT.

This clone showed up just once. The chain uses TRBV10-3 and TRBJ2-7; 10 bases match TRBD2. The CDR3 is 14 amino acids. CDR1 and CDR2 from the germline V gene are ENHRY and SYGVKD. The ends lost 6 bases at V and 2 bases at J; junction bases unmatched: 4. CDR3 DNA sequence: TGTGCCATCAGAAGCGGGAGGGCCGCCTACGAGCAGTACTTC. It codes for CAIRSGRAAYEQYF.

The chain combines TRBV30 with TRBJ1-5; D is uncertain. The CDR3 sequence is 12 residues long. Between the trimmed V and J ends, which lost 1 base and 8 bases, there was a span of 9 bases. CDR1 is GTSNPN, CDR2 SVGIG, per germline (reference sequence). CDR3 sequence reads: CAWSDRGEPQHF. CDR3 DNA: TGTGCCTGGAGTGACCGGGGTGAGCCCCAGCATTTT.

The J gene is TRBJ1-3, the V gene TRBV12-5; 7 bases agree with TRBD1. V dropped 2 bases and J dropped 5; count of bases not matched to a gene: 9. The CDR3 spans 16 residues. Germline V lookup: CDR1 LGHNT, CDR2 FRNRAP. CDR3 amino acids: CASGLTSGTARNTIYF. As DNA, the CDR3 is TGTGCTAGTGGTTTGACCTCCGGGACAGCGAGAAACACCATATATTTT.

The rearrangement uses TRBV9 and TRBJ1-2, with TRBD1 matching over 7 bases. The CDR3 is made up of 13 amino acids. V was pared by 5 bases and J by 4 bases, with 5 bases of the junction left unmatched. Germline assignment: CDR1 SGDLS and CDR2 YYNGEE. CDR3 DNA sequence: TGTGCCAGCAGTGGGGGACAGACCTATGGCTACACCTTC. Translating gives CASSGGQTYGYTF.

The chain links TRBV18 to TRBJ2-7; D may be TRBD2 (6 bases). CDR1 and CDR2 from the germline V gene are KGHSH and LQKENI. The CDR3 is made up of 15 amino acids. V lost 3 bases and J lost 1, with 13 bases in between. The DNA for the CDR3 is TGTGCCAGCTCACCCTCGGAGGGTGGGTCCTACGAGCAGTACTTC. This sequence encodes CASSPSEGGSYEQYF.

The gene calls are TRBV2 and TRBJ2-2, with TRBD1 matching 9 bases. CDR3 length: 19 residues. Germline CDR1 is SNHLY and CDR2 is FYNNEI. V was pared by 8 bases and J by 0 bases, with 16 bases of the junction left unmatched. DNA of the CDR3: TGTGCCAGCGGCCGGGACAGGGAGCTCTCAAATACGAACACCGGGGAGCTGTTTTTT. This sequence encodes CASGRDRELSNTNTGELFF.

Here the CDR3 DNA reads TGTGCCAGCAGTTACCGCGCACTAGCGGGGGGTTACGAGCAGTACTTC. It yields the protein CASSYRALAGGYEQYF. V and J are TRBV6-6 and TRBJ2-7; 12 nucleotides line up with TRBD2. The CDR3 has 16 residues. Germline CDR1 MNHNY, CDR2 SVGAGI (reference sequence). V trimming: 2 bases; J trimming: 4 bases; junction bases outside the gene matches: 6.

The chain uses TRBV27 and TRBJ2-7; the D gene is possibly TRBD1 (5 bases). Trimming took off 4 bases at V and 7 bases at J, with 11 bases between the two ends. This CDR3 has 12 residues. Germline V gene sequence: CDR1 MNHEY, CDR2 SMNVEV (reference sequence). CDR3 loop: CASSSTPGEQYF. CDR3 sequence (DNA): TGTGCCAGCAGTTCCACGCCAGGGGAGCAGTACTTC.

This clone was seen only once. The chain employs TRBV7-9 and TRBJ2-2, with 7 bases fitting TRBD1. CDR1 SEHNR and CDR2 FQNEAQ come from the germline V gene (reference sequence). V lost 1 base to trimming and J lost 4 bases; unmatched junction nucleotides: 9. The CDR3 loop spans 17 amino acids. Here the CDR3 DNA reads TGTGCCAGCAGCTTAGTTGTTGGACAGGCGTTCACCGGGGAGCTGTTTTTT. It translates to CASSLVVGQAFTGELFF. The complete variable domain, with remaining parts taken from reference TRBV7-9 and TRBJ2-2, reads DTGVSQNPRHKITKRGQNVTFRCDPISEHNRLYWYRQTLGQGPEFLTYFQNEAQLEKSRLLSDRFSAERPKGSFSTLEIQRTEQGDSAMYLCASSLVVGQAFTGELFFGEGSRLTVL.

This chain connects TRBV7-3 to TRBJ2-1; D remains unclear. Germline assignment: CDR1 SGHTA and CDR2 FQGTGA. V was pared by 3 bases and J by 5 bases, with 5 bases between. The CDR3 contains 12 residues. The CDR3 region has the DNA TGTGCCAGCAGCTTTAGTCACAATGAGCAGTTCTTC. This translates into CASSFSHNEQFF.